This record looks at one T cell receptor (beta chain) sequence and its context. Its antigen remains unidentified. These data come from a study of T cell responses to AZD1222 COVID-19 vaccine. Points from the study as a whole: Rises in breadth and depth of Spike-specific TCRs came after two AZD1222 doses. There were mostly white British donors and more females than males, and clonal diversity was possibly underestimated. Baseline serology detected seropositivity in only six AZD1222 recipients.

Using immunoSEQ multiplex PCR, the repertoire was profiled, and TCRdb retains in-frame clones only, with some absent. Of approximately 200,000 clones in the sample, approximately 93% are singletons; the top ten hold about 1%. Trimming shortened V by 8 bases and J by 5 bases, and 7 bases separated the two germline ends. Germline V gene lookup returns CDR1 SNHLY and CDR2 FYNNEI. The CDR3 spans 12 residues. Second doses were pooled across both intervals (about 4 or about 12 weeks). This TCR came from an adult who received the AZD1222 COVID-19 vaccine. The sample in question was peripheral blood, obtained 28 days after the second AZD1222 dose. The genes are TRBV2 and TRBJ1-6; the D is unclear. The chain's CDR3 is CASGGNNSPLHF. The CDR3 DNA reads as TGTGCCAGCGGAGGGAATAATTCACCCCTCCACTTT.